These T cell receptor beta chains were read from a single sample in a study of vaccination and CD4 T cells after COVID-19. MiXCR, run by TCRdb on the PCR reads, gives a single entry per CDR3 protein. The profile shows about 20,000 distinct CDR3 sequences, around 63% of them singletons. Their target antigens are unknown. The sequenced sample was CD4+ T cells from blood, cultured in vitro. All receptors come from a human donor who had recovered from COVID-19. Both conserved end residues are part of each CDR3. The D gene is left open where the match is weak. Clone size is stated in some rows and not others, as once, few, many or a class when expanded.

V gene	clone size	D gene	J gene	CDR3 DNA	CDR3 protein
TRBV7-2	.	TRBD1	TRBJ1-2	TGTGCCAGCTTCAACCGTGGACAGGGGACTTATGGCTACACCTTC	CASFNRGQGTYGYTF
TRBV12-3/TRBV12-4	.	.	TRBJ2-5	TGTGCCAGCAGCCGGGACCTAGGAGAGACCCAGTACTTC	CASSRDLGETQYF
TRBV6-2/TRBV6-3	.	TRBD2	TRBJ2-2	TGTGCCAGCAGTAACCCACTAGCGGGCAACACCGGGGAGCTGTTTTTT	CASSNPLAGNTGELFF
TRBV6-1	.	.	TRBJ2-3	TGTGCCAGCAGGACCTGGGACGTGGGTAGCCCCGATACGCAGTATTTT	CASRTWDVGSPDTQYF
TRBV12-3/TRBV12-4	.	.	TRBJ1-1	TGTGCCAGCAGTTCGGGGCTCGGGGCCGGCACTGAAGCTTTCTTT	CASSSGLGAGTEAFF
TRBV20-1	.	.	TRBJ2-7	TGCAGTGCTAAGGGGGTAGCAGGCTACGAGCAGTACTTC	CSAKGVAGYEQYF
TRBV6-1	.	.	TRBJ1-2	TGTGCCAGCAGTACAGGAGGTCCCCTATATGGCTACACCTTC	CASSTGGPLYGYTF
TRBV6-2/TRBV6-3	.	.	TRBJ1-1	TGTGCCAGCGGCAAATCAGTGCGTTGGGGTTACACTGAAGCTTTCTTT	CASGKSVRWGYTEAFF
TRBV5-1	.	.	TRBJ2-3	TGCGCCAGCAGCCCAGGGACATCTTCCACAGATACGCAGTATTTT	CASSPGTSSTDTQYF
TRBV6-2/TRBV6-3	.	TRBD2	TRBJ2-1	TGTGCCAGCAGTTACGCCGGGACTAGCAATGAGCAGTTCTTC	CASSYAGTSNEQFF
TRBV27	.	.	TRBJ2-3	TGTGCCAGCAGTTTGAACAGGGCTAGCACAGATACGCAGTATTTT	CASSLNRASTDTQYF
TRBV5-4	.	.	TRBJ2-3	TGTGCCAGCAGCTTGGTCACGCGGAGCACAGATACGCAGTATTTT	CASSLVTRSTDTQYF
TRBV6-2/TRBV6-3	.	.	TRBJ1-1	TGTGCCAGCAGTTACGGGGCTCACCGGGGGCGCTTGAGTGGCACTGAAGCTTTCTTT	CASSYGAHRGRLSGTEAFF
TRBV7-9	.	.	TRBJ1-4	TGTGCCAGCAGCTCATTCGGGGGACCGGAAAAACTGTTTTTT	CASSSFGGPEKLFF
TRBV7-3	.	.	TRBJ2-7	TGTGCCAGCAGCTCCTCCGGGGGCTACGAGCAGTACTTC	CASSSSGGYEQYF
TRBV20-1	few	.	TRBJ1-2	TGCAGTGCTAGGGGGGATAACTATGGCTACACCTTC	CSARGDNYGYTF
TRBV6-1	once	.	TRBJ2-7	TGTGCCAGCAAGAGGGGTTACGAGCAGTACTTC	CASKRGYEQYF
TRBV24-1	.	TRBD2	TRBJ2-3	TGTGCCACCAGTGAGCCTGGACTAGCGGGAGTAGCGCAGTATTTT	CATSEPGLAGVAQYF
TRBV6-1	.	.	TRBJ1-5	TGTGCCAGCAGCGAAGGACGGTCGGGCAATCAGCCCCAGCATTTT	CASSEGRSGNQPQHF
TRBV6-1	.	.	TRBJ1-6	TGTGCCAGCAACCCGAAACTAGGTAATTCACCCCTCCACTTT	CASNPKLGNSPLHF
TRBV20-1	.	.	TRBJ2-3	TGCAGTGCGGCGGGGAGCGAGGATACGCAGTATTTT	CSAAGSEDTQYF
TRBV6-2/TRBV6-3	.	.	TRBJ1-6	TGTGCCAGCAAACAGGCTAATTCACCCCTCCACTTT	CASKQANSPLHF
TRBV15	.	.	TRBJ2-3	TGTGTCACCAGCGGACGGGGGATAGCCGGGACAGATACGCAGTATTTT	CVTSGRGIAGTDTQYF
TRBV19	.	TRBD1	TRBJ1-1	TGTGCCAGTAGTAGAGGACAGGTGAACACTGAAGCTTTCTTT	CASSRGQVNTEAFF
TRBV7-2	few	.	TRBJ1-5	TGTGCCAGCAGCTTAGTAGCAGTGAGAAATAGCAATCAGCCCCAGCATTTT	CASSLVAVRNSNQPQHF
TRBV6-1	once	.	TRBJ2-1	TGTGCCACCCGACTTAACAATGAGCAGTTCTTC	CATRLNNEQFF
TRBV30	.	.	TRBJ1-6	TGTGCCTGGAGTTTTAACCGGGCCTGGGGGTCACCCCTCCACTTT	CAWSFNRAWGSPLHF
TRBV30	.	.	TRBJ1-2	TGTGCCTGGAGTGACAGGCCAACTAACTATGGCTACACCTTC	CAWSDRPTNYGYTF
TRBV5-1	.	.	TRBJ2-5	TGCGCCAGCAGCTTCCGAGAGCAAGAGACCCAGTACTTC	CASSFREQETQYF
TRBV20-1	.	TRBD1	TRBJ2-2	TGCAGTGCTAGTAAGGGGGCCCCGAACACCGGGGAGCTGTTTTTT	CSASKGAPNTGELFF
TRBV7-3	few	.	TRBJ1-5	TGTGCCAGCAGCGCAGGCCTCAATCAGCCCCAGCATTTT	CASSAGLNQPQHF
TRBV12-3/TRBV12-4	.	TRBD1	TRBJ1-2	TGTGCCAGCAGTACTAGGACAGGGAGGCATGGCTACACCTTC	CASSTRTGRHGYTF
TRBV27	.	TRBD2	TRBJ2-7	TGTGCCAGCAGTTCCCCTTCGCGGGACGGGGGGATGTGGCAGTACTTC	CASSSPSRDGGMWQYF
TRBV11-2	.	TRBD2	TRBJ2-5	TGTGCCAGCAGCTTAGTAGGCGGGGGGGCCGGGGAGACCCAGTACTTC	CASSLVGGGAGETQYF
TRBV2	.	TRBD1	TRBJ1-2	TGTGCCAGCAGTGTGGGACAGGGATATGGCTACACCTTC	CASSVGQGYGYTF
TRBV12-3/TRBV12-4	once	.	TRBJ1-6	TGTGCCAGCAGTTCATCGTACAGGCCTACCATACCCCTCCACTTT	CASSSSYRPTIPLHF
TRBV7-9	.	TRBD1	TRBJ2-3	TGTGCCAGCAGCACCGGACAGGCCACAGATACGCAGTATTTT	CASSTGQATDTQYF
TRBV20-1	.	TRBD1	TRBJ1-4	TGCAGTGCTAGAGATCTCAGGGGGGGGGTAAATGAAAAACTGTTTTTT	CSARDLRGGVNEKLFF
TRBV7-9	.	.	TRBJ1-1	TGTGCCAGCAGCCAAAAGTTGAACACTGAAGCTTTCTTT	CASSQKLNTEAFF
TRBV6-1	once	TRBD1	TRBJ1-1	TGTGCCAGCACCTCTCTCCAGGGGGATACTGAAGCTTTCTTT	CASTSLQGDTEAFF
TRBV20-1	.	TRBD2	TRBJ2-7	TGCAGTGCTAGAGACTCGAGCGGGGGCTACGAGCAGTACTTC	CSARDSSGGYEQYF
TRBV24-1	.	.	TRBJ2-1	TGTGCCACCAGTGGACAGGGAGGCTCCTACAATGAGCAGTTCTTC	CATSGQGGSYNEQFF
TRBV15	few	.	TRBJ2-3	TGTGCCACCAGCAACCGAGGGCTACTGGAAGAGACAGATACGCAGTATTTT	CATSNRGLLEETDTQYF
TRBV21-1	.	.	TRBJ2-7	TGTGCCAGCAGCAAACCGGGACAGGGGGAAGATTCCTACGAGCAGTACTTC	CASSKPGQGEDSYEQYF
TRBV15	.	TRBD1	TRBJ1-2	TGTGCCACCAGCAGAACCGGGACAGGGGCGAACTATGGCTACACCTTC	CATSRTGTGANYGYTF
TRBV28	.	TRBD1	TRBJ2-2	TGTGCCAGCAGTTTAGCCCAACAGGGGGCACGGGCCGGGGAGCTGTTTTTT	CASSLAQQGARAGELFF